This record covers a single T cell receptor beta chain. The antigen it binds to is not known. The record has no base qualities; no much larger clone is one base away. The source of the sample is a study of T cell responses to AZD1222 COVID-19 vaccine (dated by TCRdb to the early 2020s). Notes on the research overall: AZD1222 recipients whose second dose came at about 4 weeks and those whose second dose came at about 12 weeks were combined into one group, since spike-specific TCR depth and breadth did not differ between the two schedules. Enrollment into the trials was organized by age into subgroups of 18-55, 56-69 and 70-plus years, and those subgroups contained about 160, 30 and 59 TCR-sequenced participants, respectively. TCR sequencing covered 233 trial participants: some 210 given two doses of AZD1222 and 26 given two doses of MenACWY control vaccine.

For this chain, trimming is 10 bases at the V end and 2 bases at the J end, and the number of junction bases without a gene match is 10. The germline V gene (reference sequence) yields LNHDA for CDR1 and SQIVND for CDR2. The CDR3 holds 14 amino acids from the cysteine to the phenylalanine. This entry keeps only the CDR3 DNA: 42 bases, framed from base 1. The time point tag for this specimen amounts to: baseline before first vaccination. Samples from vaccinated people were obtained from the UK trials COV001 and COV002, which included a single-blind randomized controlled phase 2/3 trial of AZD1222 (ChAdOx1 nCoV-19) in healthy adults. Trial participant PBMC samples were collected at day 0 and day 28 after the second dose for TCRbeta chain sequencing. Results the study describes overall, beyond this receptor: Nearly half of unique spike-specific TCRs reportedly recognized epitopes outside regions mutated in the B.1.351 and B.1.1.7 variants. In the small 56-69-year group, the increase in depth fell short of significance, most likely because of low power. Only five to seven AZD1222 recipients were SARS-CoV-2 seropositive at baseline, limiting conclusions about previously exposed vaccinees. Spike-specific TCR breadth and depth rose significantly after two AZD1222 doses compared with day 0 and with MenACWY recipients. Because no day 14 peak-response samples were available, repertoires were characterized only after the peak T cell response. CD4 TCRs associated with the vaccine covered the entire spike protein, and the dominant responses were in regions 160-218 and 743-854. Most participants were white British and females outnumbered males, and the authors suggested that clonal diversity may have been underestimated.

The CDR3 regions of human TCRbeta chains were analyzed by immunosequencing. In the authors' own workflow: Repertoire TCRs were checked for matches against a reference library of SARS-CoV-2-specific TCRs that had been generated using the MIRA antigen-specificity platform. Breadth meant the fraction of unique TCRs that were SARS-CoV-2-associated, whereas depth meant the fraction of total T cells that were SARS-CoV-2-associated. Using the MIRA data, each spike-specific TCR was mapped to the spike region that the TCR reacts to and placed in a CD4 or CD8 class. Log10-transformed breadth and depth values were compared by one-way ANOVA with Sidak's multiple comparisons tests. The immuneACCESS repertoire file appears here via TCRdb, limited to in-frame rearrangements. These files lack a portion of the clones; in checked studies, under half of the deficit traces to unresolved V genes, and the cause of the others is not known. That table supplies the V and J calls and clone size; D and trimming were determined from the DNA. In this sample the table shows about 120,000 clones, approximately 88% of which occur a single time. The ten most abundant clones make up about 5% of the sample.

Source: peripheral blood, taken on day 0 of AZD1222 vaccination. The receptor was isolated from an adult in good health. The rearranged segments are TRBV19 and TRBJ2-5, with 7 bases matching TRBD2. CDR3 loop: CATKRAGQQETQYF. The sequence in DNA is TGTGCCACAAAGAGAGCGGGGCAGCAAGAGACCCAGTACTTC.